Below, 26 T cell receptor beta chains from the same sample are listed, as sequenced in a study of T cell changes during pregnancy in multiple sclerosis. Profiling relied on immunoSEQ multiplex PCR, and the TCRdb table lists in-frame clones only, not all of them. Among about 40,000 clones listed, approximately 92% were seen once. The starting material was CD4+ T cells from peripheral blood mononuclear cells, obtained in the third trimester of pregnancy. The origin of the receptors is a female donor with multiple sclerosis, enrolled in a pregnancy study.

V usage is TRBV19 and J usage is TRBJ2-3; 9 nucleotides line up with TRBD1. Germline trimming cut 9 bases from V and 1 base from J; bases unmatched to any gene: 8. The CDR3 is made up of 15 amino acids. The germline gives CDR1 LNHDA, CDR2 SQIVND (reference sequence). In DNA, the CDR3 is TGTGCCAGCTCACCCCGGACAGGGGGCACAGATACGCAGTATTTT. It is translated as CASSPRTGGTDTQYF.

This clone was detected only a few times. The rearrangement joins TRBV5-1 to TRBJ2-4; 8 bases align to TRBD1. This CDR3 comprises 13 residues. The germline V gene encodes CDR1 SGHRS and CDR2 YFSETQ. Trimming took 4 bases from V and 13 from J; bases not matched to a gene: 10. The CDR3 DNA reads TGCGCCAGCAGCCTTGCAGGGGGCGCCGGGCAGTACTTC. The encoded protein is CASSLAGGAGQYF. Filled out from reference TRBV5-1 and TRBJ2-4, the complete variable domain reads KAGVTQTPRYLIKTRGQQVTLSCSPISGHRSVSWYQQTPGQGLQFLFEYFSETQRNKGNFPGRFSGRQFSNSRSEMNVSTLELGDSALYLCASSLAGGAGQYFGAGTRLSVL.

V and J are TRBV19 and TRBJ2-5; possibly TRBD1 for D (6 bases). This CDR3 is built from 18 residues. The germline V and J ends were trimmed by 5 bases and 5 bases, with 27 bases remaining between them. Germline CDR1 is LNHDA and CDR2 is SQIVND (reference sequence). CDR3 bases: TGTGCCAGTAGTCCCCGGCTGATTAGTACAGGGACGTGGGAGACCCAGTACTTC. As protein: CASSPRLISTGTWETQYF.

The CDR3 nucleotides read TGTGCCAGCAGTGAACGGGAGTCGGCAGATACGCAGTATTTT. Translated: CASSERESADTQYF. The chain combines TRBV2 with TRBJ2-3; D is possibly TRBD2 (6 bases). The CDR3 contains 14 residues. The V and J ends lost 2 bases and 4 bases respectively, with 10 bases between them. CDR1 and CDR2 from the germline V gene are SNHLY and FYNNEI.

This clone was detected a few times. The rearrangement uses TRBV7-2 and TRBJ2-1; 8 bases are a match to TRBD2. This CDR3 is built from 15 residues. Germline loops: CDR1 SGHTA, CDR2 FQGNSA. V trimming: 5 bases; J trimming: 2 bases; junction bases outside the gene matches: 5. The CDR3: CASSGLATTYNEQFF. The CDR3 DNA is TGTGCCAGCAGCGGACTAGCCACCACCTACAATGAGCAGTTCTTC.

This chain links TRBV5-5 with TRBJ2-7; 9 bases align to TRBD2. The CDR3 is made up of 14 amino acids. The V gene end was trimmed by 4 bases and the J gene end by 3 bases; junction bases not matched to a gene: 5. Germline V CDR1 and CDR2: SGHKS, YYEKEE (reference sequence). The CDR3 DNA follows: TGTGCCAGCAGCCCGGGACTAGCAAACTACGAGCAGTACTTC. Protein: CASSPGLANYEQYF.

This clone was observed once. The rearrangement links TRBV18 to TRBJ2-1; 8 bases are shared with TRBD2. From germline, CDR1 is KGHSH and CDR2 LQKENI. The CDR3 covers 16 residues. The V and J ends lost 0 bases and 0 bases, in that order; junction bases with no gene match: 1. CDR3 sequence reads: CASSPPRGASYNEQFF. As DNA, the CDR3 is TGTGCCAGCTCACCACCGCGGGGGGCCTCCTACAATGAGCAGTTCTTC. Full variable domain (remainder filled in from reference TRBV18 and TRBJ2-1): NAGVMQNPRHLVRRRGQEARLRCSPMKGHSHVYWYRQLPEEGLKFMVYLQKENIIDESGMPKERFSAEFPKEGPSILRIQQVVRGDSAAYFCASSPPRGASYNEQFFGPGTRLTVL.

The V call is TRBV5-1, the J call TRBJ2-1; possible D gene TRBD2, 6 bases. Trimming removed 0 bases at V and 0 bases at J, with 10 bases between. CDR3 length: 16 residues. Looked up from germline, CDR1 is SGHRS and CDR2 is YFSETQ. The CDR3 nucleotides read TGCGCCAGCAGCTTGGACCTTAGCGGCTCCTACAATGAGCAGTTCTTC. This translates into CASSLDLSGSYNEQFF.

The genes are TRBV7-2 and TRBJ2-3; weak D call: TRBD1 (6 bases). The CDR3 sequence is 13 residues long. Germline assignment: CDR1 SGHTA and CDR2 FQGNSA. Trimming pared 7 bases from V and 6 bases from J, leaving 14 bases between. CDR3 sequence reads: CASNPTRGDTQYF. DNA for the CDR3: TGTGCCAGCAATCCTACGAGGGGGGATACGCAGTATTTT.

This clone came up once. The rearrangement joins TRBV13 to TRBJ2-7, with D perhaps matching TRBD2 (7 bases). V lost 5 bases and J lost 3, with 14 bases in between. Germline V gene data show CDR1 as PRHDT and CDR2 as FYEKMQ (reference sequence). CDR3 length: 14 amino acids. The CDR3 reads CASSVGGQYYEQYF. The CDR3, as DNA: TGTGCCAGCAGCGTGGGGGGGCAATACTACGAGCAGTACTTC.

The J gene is TRBJ2-7, the V gene TRBV11-2; the D gene is possibly TRBD1 (5 bases). This CDR3 is 15 amino acids long. V gave up 5 bases and J gave up 0 bases, with 14 bases separating them. CDR1 SGHAT and CDR2 FQNNGV come from the germline V gene. The CDR3 region is CASSPPGFSSYEQYF. The CDR3 DNA is TGTGCCAGCAGCCCACCAGGGTTTAGCTCCTACGAGCAGTACTTC.

The CDR3 nucleotides are TGCGCCAGCAGCCAAGGACTAGCTCCTACGCAGTATTTT. Translation gives CASSQGLAPTQYF. The chain links TRBV4-3 to TRBJ2-3; TRBD2 agrees at 7 bases. Germline V lookup: CDR1 LGHNA, CDR2 YSLEER. This CDR3 is built from 13 residues. V trimming: 1 base; J trimming: 8 bases; junction bases outside the gene matches: 3.

The J gene is TRBJ2-1, the V gene TRBV6-1; 9 nucleotides align to TRBD2. Germline lookup yields CDR1 MNHNS and CDR2 SASEGT. V shed 1 base, J shed 2 bases, and the junction held 9 bases outside the gene matches. This CDR3 has 18 amino acids. The CDR3 nucleotides read TGTGCCAGCAGTGAAGTCTTGGCTAGCGGGGACCCCTACAATGAGCAGTTCTTC. Its protein is CASSEVLASGDPYNEQFF.

The chain joins TRBV5-1 to TRBJ1-2; 7 bases are shared with TRBD1. The CDR3 is made up of 13 amino acids. Germline V gene data show CDR1 as SGHRS and CDR2 as YFSETQ. The V segment lost 7 bases and the J segment 3 bases; nucleotides outside the gene matches: 6. The CDR3 region has the DNA TGCGCCAGCGGTCGAGGACAGGACTATGGCTACACCTTC. Translating it yields CASGRGQDYGYTF.

V is TRBV28 and J is TRBJ2-1, with 13 bases fitting TRBD2. The germline gives CDR1 MDHEN, CDR2 SYDVKM. The J segment lost 1 base and the V segment lost 6 bases, leaving 6 bases of the junction unmatched. The CDR3 spans 17 residues. CDR3 in amino acids: CASRGLAGLRSYNEQFF. The CDR3 DNA reads as TGTGCCAGCAGGGGACTAGCGGGACTTCGGTCCTACAATGAGCAGTTCTTC.

V usage is TRBV19 and J usage is TRBJ1-1; a possible D gene is TRBD1 (5 bases). There are 14 residues in the CDR3. Between the trimmed V and J ends, which lost 1 base and 2 bases, there was a span of 8 bases. Germline lookup yields CDR1 LNHDA and CDR2 SQIVND (reference sequence). CDR3 sequence: CASSIGQSNTEAFF. The CDR3 DNA sequence: TGTGCCAGTAGTATAGGACAGTCCAACACTGAAGCTTTCTTT. Full variable domain (rest looked up from reference TRBV19 and TRBJ1-1): DGGITQSPKYLFRKEGQNVTLSCEQNLNHDAMYWYRQDPGQGLRLIYYSQIVNDFQKGDIAEGYSVSREKKESFPLTVTSAQKNPTAFYLCASSIGQSNTEAFFGQGTRLTVV.

The chain carries TRBV2 and TRBJ1-1; no clear D gene. V was shortened by 6 bases and J by 5 bases, with 16 bases between the two germline ends. The germline gives CDR1 SNHLY, CDR2 FYNNEI. The length of the CDR3 is 14 residues. CDR3 DNA sequence: TGTGCCAGCAGCACTAGGATGGGAAGGACTGAAGCTTTCTTT. Translating it yields CASSTRMGRTEAFF.

J is TRBJ2-1 and V is TRBV6-5; 10 nucleotides line up with TRBD2. Germline assignment: CDR1 MNHEY and CDR2 SVGAGI. This CDR3 contains 16 residues. The V gene end was trimmed by 1 base and the J gene end by 5 bases; junction bases not matched to a gene: 5. CDR3 loop: CASSYLGLAGDNEQFF. The CDR3 bases are TGTGCCAGCAGTTACTTGGGTCTAGCGGGAGACAATGAGCAGTTCTTC.

Note on this clone: This could be a read error, since a much larger clone is one nucleotide away. This rearrangement joins TRBV19 to TRBJ1-1, with TRBD1 identical over 9 bases. Germline assignment: CDR1 LNHDA and CDR2 SQIVND (reference sequence). This CDR3 comprises 14 residues. The V and J ends lost 3 bases and 5 bases, in that order; junction bases with no gene match: 4. This chain's CDR3 is CASSIVTGGTEAFF. The CDR3 nucleotides read TGTGCCAGTAGTATTGTGACAGGGGGGACTGAAGCTTTCTTT.

The rearrangement uses TRBV18 and TRBJ2-7, with D perhaps TRBD2 (6 bases). This CDR3 contains 14 residues. V lost 3 bases to trimming and J lost 5 bases, with 14 bases between them. Germline lookup yields CDR1 KGHSH and CDR2 LQKENI. The DNA of the CDR3 is TGTGCCAGCTCACCGGGACTCACCAGGGACGAGCAGTACTTC. Translation gives CASSPGLTRDEQYF.

The rearrangement uses TRBV27 and TRBJ1-3, with D maybe TRBD1 (5 bases). Trimming stripped 0 bases from V and 1 base from J, with 10 bases between. Per the germline V gene, CDR1 is MNHEY and CDR2 is SMNVEV (reference sequence). The CDR3 consists of 16 residues. The CDR3 DNA follows: TGTGCCAGCAGTTTATCGGCGGGGGGATCTGGAAACACCATATATTTT. It translates to CASSLSAGGSGNTIYF.

V gene TRBV6-4 combines with J gene TRBJ2-1, with D possibly matching TRBD2 (5 bases). Germline loops: CDR1 MRHNA, CDR2 SNTAGT. There are 14 residues in the CDR3. Between the trimmed V and J ends, which lost 4 bases and 6 bases, there was a span of 13 bases. In DNA form, the CDR3 reads TGTGCCAGCAGTGGGGAACTAGGTTCCAATGAGCAGTTCTTC. Its protein is CASSGELGSNEQFF.

This rearrangement joins TRBV4-1 to TRBJ1-2, with D maybe TRBD1 (6 bases). The CDR3 runs to 18 residues. Between the trimmed V and J ends, which lost 0 bases and 2 bases, there was a span of 19 bases. Germline values: CDR1 MGHRA, CDR2 YSYEKL. CDR3 DNA sequence: TGCGCCAGCAGCCAAGATTCCCCGGGGGGCCAGGGAAACTATGGCTACACCTTC. Its protein is CASSQDSPGGQGNYGYTF.

The gene calls are TRBV5-1 and TRBJ2-1, with TRBD2 identical over 7 bases. The CDR3 has 15 residues. CDR1 is SGHRS and CDR2 is YFSETQ in the germline V gene. Unmatched junction bases numbered 9, after V lost 5 bases and J lost 4 bases. The CDR3 reads CASRGSGGPYNEQFF. The DNA for the CDR3 is TGCGCCAGCAGAGGATCGGGAGGCCCATACAATGAGCAGTTCTTC.

This clone was observed a single time. The chain carries TRBV19 and TRBJ1-4; D is uncertain. The CDR3 consists of 14 residues. The germline CDR1 and CDR2 sequences are LNHDA and SQIVND (reference sequence). V gave up 2 bases and J gave up 4 bases, with 8 bases separating them. CDR3 protein: CASSITSSNEKLFF. As DNA, the CDR3 is TGTGCCAGTAGTATAACTTCTAGTAATGAAAAACTGTTTTTT.

This rearrangement joins TRBV5-1 to TRBJ1-4; D remains unclear. V lost 1 base and J 6 bases, leaving 10 bases between the germline ends. CDR3 size: 14 residues. The germline V gene has CDR1 SGHRS and CDR2 YFSETQ. The CDR3 sequence is CASSLMGADEKLFF. The CDR3, as DNA: TGCGCCAGCAGCTTGATGGGAGCGGATGAAAAACTGTTTTTT.